The clone carrying this T cell receptor (beta chain) appeared many times. This sample is drawn from a study of identical twins. The CDR3 sequence is 15 residues long. J was trimmed by 2 bases and V by 0 bases; bases with no gene match: 4. CDR1 and CDR2 from the germline V gene are SGHRS and YFSETQ. One entry per CDR3 protein, called by TCRdb with MiXCR from the 5' RACE reads. In the table there are about 340,000 distinct CDR3 sequences, roughly 9% of which are singletons. The receptor was derived from a woman aged 50 to 60 in good health. The sample consisted of naive T cells sorted from blood. The chain is built from TRBV5-1 and TRBJ2-5; 7 bases are shared with TRBD2. In DNA, the CDR3 is TGCGCCAGCAGCTTGGTTGGGACTAATCAAGAGACCCAGTACTTC. Its translation: CASSLVGTNQETQYF.